The rows below give T cell receptor beta chains drawn from one sample of a study of Ad26.COV2.S vaccination and SARS-CoV-2 variants. The data were produced by immunoSEQ multiplex PCR, yet TCRdb's version contains in-frame clones alone and is incomplete. Found here are roughly 680,000 clones, around 90% of them singletons; the top ten hold 1.5%. Sequencing used peripheral blood, obtained in a trial of Ad26.COV2.S vaccine versus placebo. The receptors stem from a person aged 18-65 years who received the Ad26.COV2.S COVID-19 vaccine or a placebo. Each CDR3 is given with its conserved first and last residue. D genes are given only for firm matches. Some rows mark clone size as missing; the rest say once, few, many or name a class of expanded clone.

TRBJ2-2,TRBD2,NA,TRBV24-1,TGTGCCACCAGTGGACTAGCGGCCACCGGGGAGCTGTTTTTT,CATSGLAATGELFF
TRBJ1-5,NA,few,TRBV7-2,TGTGCCAGCAGCCAAATCGGCGCGGAGCCCCAGCATTTT,CASSQIGAEPQHF
TRBJ2-7,TRBD2,few,TRBV18,TGTGCCAGCTCAGAGACTAGCGGGACTGCCGAGCAGTACTTC,CASSETSGTAEQYF
TRBJ1-2,NA,NA,TRBV7-5,TGTGCCAGAAGCTTAAGGGCCCCGGGGGCGAGCTCCTCCTATGGCTACACCTTC,CARSLRAPGASSSYGYTF
TRBJ2-7,TRBD2,NA,TRBV11-2,TGTGCCAGCAGCCGGCGGGAGGGCCCTTACGAGCAGTACTTC,CASSRREGPYEQYF
TRBJ1-2,NA,NA,TRBV29-1,TGCAGCGTTGTAAGGCCAGGCGTGAATGGCTACACCTTC,CSVVRPGVNGYTF
TRBJ1-2,TRBD1,NA,TRBV27,TGTGCCAGCAGTTTTCATACAGGGATCGGACAGGGAGATGGCTACACCTTC,CASSFHTGIGQGDGYTF
TRBJ2-7,NA,NA,TRBV7-9,TGTGCCAGCAGCTTAGGACTAGTTGAGCACGAGCAGTACTTC,CASSLGLVEHEQYF
TRBJ1-5,NA,NA,TRBV6-5,TGTGCCAGCAGTTCCCAAGCAACAGTCAATCAGCCCCAGCATTTT,CASSSQATVNQPQHF
TRBJ2-1,NA,NA,TRBV2,TGTGCCAGCAGTGTGCTCTGGGGGGATGAGCAGTTCTTC,CASSVLWGDEQFF
TRBJ1-6,NA,once,TRBV13,TGTGCCAGCAGCTTAGGTATGGCCGGAGTTTCACCCCTCCACTTT,CASSLGMAGVSPLHF
TRBJ2-7,NA,NA,TRBV6-5,TGTGCCAGCAGTAACATCCGGGACGGTTACGAGCAGTACTTC,CASSNIRDGYEQYF
TRBJ1-5,NA,few,TRBV7-6,TGTGCCAGCAGCTTAGCGGAGGATCAGCCCCAGCATTTT,CASSLAEDQPQHF
TRBJ2-7,TRBD2,NA,TRBV11-1,TGTGCCAGCAGCTTAGCGGGACTAGATAGACACGAGCAGTACTTC,CASSLAGLDRHEQYF
TRBJ2-4,NA,NA,TRBV20-1,TGCAGTGCCCGCGGGGGCGGCATTCAGTACTTC,CSARGGGIQYF
TRBJ2-5,NA,NA,TRBV18,TGTGCCAGCTCAGCCGCCCAAGGTCAAGAGACCCAGTACTTC,CASSAAQGQETQYF
TRBJ1-5,NA,NA,TRBV19,TGTGCCAGTAGTCGGATCTATAGCAATCAGCCCCAGCATTTT,CASSRIYSNQPQHF
TRBJ2-1,TRBD2,NA,TRBV11-1,TGTGCCAGCAGCCTCGGACTAGCGGGGGATGAGCAGTTCTTC,CASSLGLAGDEQFF
TRBJ2-7,NA,NA,TRBV5-1,TGCGCCAGCAGCTCACCCGGACAGACCTACGAGCAGTACTTC,CASSSPGQTYEQYF
TRBJ2-7,NA,NA,TRBV12-2,TGTGCAAGTCGCTTACCCTTGGCAGGCCCTTTAGGCGAGCAGTACTTC,CASRLPLAGPLGEQYF
TRBJ2-1,TRBD2,NA,TRBV5-1,TGCGCCAGCAGCTTGGATTTAGCGGGGGGGCTATACAATGAGCAGTTCTTC,CASSLDLAGGLYNEQFF
TRBJ1-1,NA,NA,TRBV19,TGTGCCAGTAGCACAGTACTGAACACTGAAGCTTTCTTT,CASSTVLNTEAFF
TRBJ1-1,NA,NA,TRBV7-2,TGTGCCAGCAGCTTTAAGGGGCGGGACACTGAAGCTTTCTTT,CASSFKGRDTEAFF
TRBJ1-1,NA,NA,TRBV12-3/TRBV12-4,TGTGCCAGCAGTAATAACCCTGAAGCTTTCTTT,CASSNNPEAFF
TRBJ2-7,NA,NA,TRBV5-8,TGTGCCAGCAGTTCAGGGGGGGCGAGAGGTCTCGAGCAGTACTTC,CASSSGGARGLEQYF
TRBJ2-1,NA,NA,TRBV7-8,TGTGCCAGCAGCGCGGACTGGGTCCATGAGCAGTTCTTC,CASSADWVHEQFF
TRBJ2-5,NA,NA,TRBV6-5,TGTGCCAGCAGTTACATGGGGCCCCCAGAGACCCAGTACTTC,CASSYMGPPETQYF
TRBJ2-3,TRBD2,NA,TRBV10-3,TGTGCCATCACCACCGGGACTAGCGGGGAGGTGGATACGCAGTATTTT,CAITTGTSGEVDTQYF
TRBJ2-4,TRBD1,NA,TRBV23-1,TGCGCCAGCAGTCTCACAGGGGGGTTTTCCAAAAACATTCAGTACTTC,CASSLTGGFSKNIQYF
TRBJ1-1,NA,NA,TRBV11-2,TGTGCCAGCAGCTTAGAACGGAGTGTGGGAGCTTTCTTT,CASSLERSVGAFF
TRBJ2-3,NA,NA,TRBV7-2,TGTGCCAGCAGCTTAGGTGTTAGCGCGGATACGCAGTATTTT,CASSLGVSADTQYF
TRBJ2-7,NA,NA,TRBV6-6,TGTGCCAGCAGTACTCAGGCCCCCGACGGAGGCGAGCAGTACTTC,CASSTQAPDGGEQYF
TRBJ1-1,NA,once,TRBV6-5,TGTGCCAGCAGTTCCCCGTGGGCCCGGGGCACTGAAGCTTTCTTT,CASSSPWARGTEAFF
TRBJ2-5,TRBD2,NA,TRBV19,TGTGCCAGTAGTGCGGCCGGGACTAGCGGGAGGAACCAGTACTTC,CASSAAGTSGRNQYF
TRBJ1-3,TRBD1,NA,TRBV6-5,TGTGCCAGCAGTTACGGGACAGGGACTGCTGGAAACACCATATATTTT,CASSYGTGTAGNTIYF
TRBJ1-6,TRBD1,NA,TRBV28,TGTGCCAGCAGTTTATCTCAGGGGGCCGAGTATTCACCCCTCCACTTT,CASSLSQGAEYSPLHF
TRBJ2-3,NA,once,TRBV5-4,TGTGCCAGCAGCTTGCTCCGGGAGCTTAGAGATACGCAGTATTTT,CASSLLRELRDTQYF
TRBJ2-1,NA,NA,TRBV27,TGTGCCAGCAGTTTACCGGGGCTTCTAGTTAATGAGCAGTTCTTC,CASSLPGLLVNEQFF
TRBJ2-1,NA,NA,TRBV3-1/TRBV3-2,TGTGCCAGCAGCCAAGATAGATTCTCCTACAATGAGCAGTTCTTC,CASSQDRFSYNEQFF
TRBJ2-3,TRBD2,NA,TRBV6-5,TGTGCCAGCACTCGCGGGAGTAAAGATACGCAGTATTTT,CASTRGSKDTQYF
TRBJ2-5,NA,NA,TRBV19,TGTGCCAGTAGTGGGCAACTAGCCCGGACCCAGTACTTC,CASSGQLARTQYF
TRBJ2-7,NA,NA,TRBV7-8,TGTGCCAGCAGCCCTTTGGTGTTTAGCTCCTACGAGCAGTACTTC,CASSPLVFSSYEQYF
TRBJ2-3,NA,NA,TRBV18,TGTGCCAGCTCACCCGCTAGCGTTGGAACAGATACGCAGTATTTT,CASSPASVGTDTQYF
TRBJ2-7,NA,few,TRBV2,TGTGCCAGCAGTGTAACGCGAGGGAGCTCCTACGAGCAGTACTTC,CASSVTRGSSYEQYF
TRBJ1-1,NA,NA,TRBV13,TGTGCCAGCAGCTTAGAAGGCGGCACTGAAGCTTTCTTT,CASSLEGGTEAFF
TRBJ2-2,NA,NA,TRBV5-4,TGTGCCAGCAGCCTCCCCGGGGATGGCGGGGAGCTGTTTTTT,CASSLPGDGGELFF
TRBJ2-5,NA,NA,TRBV7-2,TGTGCCAGCAGCCATGAGATTGAGGGGTTAAAAGAGACCCAGTACTTC,CASSHEIEGLKETQYF